A single sample gave rise to the 27 T cell receptor beta chains below, sequenced in a study of blood T cell dynamics during melanoma immunotherapy (dated by TCRdb to the early 2020s). This specimen's time point label, per the study, means: week 3, after first cycle of checkpoint inhibitor. Library construction relied on the immunoSEQ multiplex PCR assay. Held by TCRdb, this immuneACCESS table contains in-frame sequences only and omits some clones. Under half of the omission traces to an unresolved V gene where checked; the cause of the rest is unknown. Across this sample there are about 12,000 clones, with around nine tenths seen only once. The ten largest clones represent about 4.3% of the sample. The sample here was blood, taken from a patient treated with checkpoint blockade. The receptors come from a human donor with melanoma.

This rearrangement joins TRBV20-1 to TRBJ2-7; D is unresolved. In germline, CDR1 is DFQATT, CDR2 SNEGSKA (reference sequence). The CDR3 runs to 11 residues. Trimming removed 3 bases at V and 3 bases at J, with 6 bases between. The CDR3 nucleotides read TGCAGTGCTAGGGCTAGCTACGAGCAGTACTTC. This codes for CSARASYEQYF.

The chain is built from TRBV2 and TRBJ2-3; no clear D gene. Germline CDR1 reads SNHLY; CDR2 reads FYNNEI. This CDR3 spans 15 amino acids. The V end was cut by 6 bases, the J end by 2 bases, with 15 bases between. CDR3 DNA: TGTGCCAGCAGGATTCCTCTAGGGCTCACAGATACGCAGTATTTT. Protein product: CASRIPLGLTDTQYF.

The chain combines TRBV7-2 with TRBJ1-2; 9 nucleotides align to TRBD1. This CDR3 is 15 amino acids long. The germline V gene has CDR1 SGHTA and CDR2 FQGNSA. V dropped 5 bases and J dropped 5; count of bases not matched to a gene: 9. CDR3 protein: CASSPHTGGRYGYTF. The CDR3 bases are TGTGCCAGCAGCCCTCACACAGGGGGCCGGTATGGCTACACCTTC. Combining the CDR3 with reference TRBV7-2 and TRBJ1-2 gives the whole variable domain GAGVSQSPSNKVTEKGKDVELRCDPISGHTALYWYRQSLGQGLEFLIYFQGNSAPDKSGLPSDRFSAERTGGSVSTLTIQRTQQEDSAVYLCASSPHTGGRYGYTFGSGTRLTVV.

V usage is TRBV29-1 and J usage is TRBJ2-3; possibly TRBD1 or TRBD2 for D (6 bases each). This CDR3 has 14 amino acids. The germline V gene has CDR1 SQVTM and CDR2 ANQGSEA. Trimming left V 4 bases short and J 5 bases short, with 16 bases between. CDR3 bases: TGCAGCGTTGCAAGGGGGGAAGTGATAGATACGCAGTATTTT. As protein: CSVARGEVIDTQYF.

The V call is TRBV4-1, the J call TRBJ1-2; weak D call: TRBD1 (5 bases). The ends were cut back, 2 bases at V and 3 bases at J, with 13 bases in the middle. The V gene's germline CDR1 is MGHRA and CDR2 YSYEKL. The CDR3 runs 15 residues. CDR3 protein: CASSQIPGGYYGYTF. CDR3 in DNA: TGCGCCAGCAGCCAAATTCCCGGGGGATACTATGGCTACACCTTC.

The V gene is TRBV5-1, the J gene TRBJ1-1, with D uncertain. Trimming removed 4 bases from V and 4 bases from J, with 8 bases in between. Looked up from germline, CDR1 is SGHRS and CDR2 is YFSETQ. This CDR3 is 12 amino acids long. DNA of the CDR3: TGCGCCAGCAGCGTTGGAGCCACTGAAGCTTTCTTT. This gives the protein CASSVGATEAFF.

The rearrangement uses TRBV29-1 and TRBJ1-1; a weak D match, TRBD1 (5 bases). Per the germline V gene, CDR1 is SQVTM and CDR2 is ANQGSEA. The CDR3 totals 15 residues. The V end lost 4 bases, the J end lost 0 bases, and 15 bases lay between the germline ends. CDR3 in amino acids: CSVAEGRGMNTEAFF. The CDR3 coding sequence is TGCAGCGTTGCGGAGGGGCGGGGAATGAACACTGAAGCTTTCTTT.

The rearrangement uses TRBV11-2 and TRBJ1-1, with unresolved D. This CDR3 contains 13 residues. From germline, CDR1 is SGHAT and CDR2 FQNNGV. Trimming removed 1 base at V and 4 bases at J, with 7 bases between. CDR3 in amino acids: CASSLAGPTEAFF. CDR3 nucleotides: TGTGCCAGCAGCTTAGCCGGGCCCACTGAAGCTTTCTTT.

On this clone itself: The junction departs from the called germline gene at one end, perhaps through a read error. The rearrangement joins TRBV5-1 to TRBJ2-3; TRBD1 aligns across 11 bases. CDR1 and CDR2 (germline): SGHRS, YFSETQ. This CDR3 comprises 15 residues. The CDR3 protein is CASSSGQGDSNTQYF. CDR3 bases: TGCGCCAGCAGCTCGGGACAGGGGGATTCAAATACCCAGTATTTT.

The rearrangement uses TRBV5-4 and TRBJ2-1; no firm D call. Trimming stripped 0 bases from V and 7 bases from J, with 11 bases between. CDR1 is SGHNT, CDR2 YYREEE, per germline (reference sequence). The CDR3 spans 14 residues. In DNA, the CDR3 is TGTGCCAGCAGCTTGGTCGGTTTCGGGAATGAGCAGTTCTTC. Translated, it gives CASSLVGFGNEQFF. The whole variable domain, remainder taken from reference TRBV5-4 and TRBJ2-1, is ETGVTQSPTHLIKTRGQQVTLRCSSQSGHNTVSWYQQALGQGPQFIFQYYREEENGRGNFPPRFSGLQFPNYSSELNVNALELDDSALYLCASSLVGFGNEQFFGPGTRLTVL.

The gene calls are TRBV2 and TRBJ2-5; no clear D. The CDR3 is made up of 10 amino acids. CDR1 SNHLY and CDR2 FYNNEI come from the germline V gene. Trimming removed 8 bases at V and 5 bases at J, with 6 bases between. The CDR3 reads CASLGETQYF. In DNA form, the CDR3 reads TGTGCCAGCTTAGGGGAGACCCAGTACTTC.

This clone came up a few times. The CDR3 coding sequence is TGTGCCTGGAGAGGTACCCTATCCTATGGCTACACCTTC. Translating it yields CAWRGTLSYGYTF. This chain joins TRBV30 and TRBJ1-2, with D unresolved. The CDR3 covers 13 residues. The V gene's germline CDR1 is GTSNPN and CDR2 SVGIG (reference sequence). V lost 3 bases and J lost 4, with 12 bases in between.

The V call is TRBV11-2, the J call TRBJ2-7; D is unresolved. Trimming left V 5 bases short and J 6 bases short, with 14 bases between. The CDR3 is 13 amino acids. The V gene's germline CDR1 is SGHAT and CDR2 FQNNGV. For the CDR3, the DNA is TGTGCCAGCAGCCCGAATGACGGCATCGAGCAGTACTTC. It is translated as CASSPNDGIEQYF. Drawing the rest from reference TRBV11-2 and TRBJ2-7, the complete variable domain is EAGVAQSPRYKIIEKRQSVAFWCNPISGHATLYWYQQILGQGPKLLIQFQNNGVVDDSQLPKDRFSAERLKGVDSTLKIQPAKLEDSAVYLCASSPNDGIEQYFGPGTRLTVT.

This chain uses TRBV9 with TRBJ1-1, with 10 nucleotides matching TRBD1. The V segment lost 4 bases and the J segment 5 bases; nucleotides outside the gene matches: 5. The germline CDR1 and CDR2 sequences are SGDLS and YYNGEE. This CDR3 spans 14 amino acids. DNA for the CDR3: TGTGCCAGCAGCACCGTGGACAGGGGGACTGAAGCTTTCTTT. Amino acids: CASSTVDRGTEAFF.

This clone was seen only once. The rearrangement uses TRBV7-6 and TRBJ1-2, with D perhaps TRBD1 (5 bases). The CDR3 is made up of 13 amino acids. V dropped 5 bases and J dropped 7 bases, with 14 bases sitting between them. Germline lookup yields CDR1 SGHVS and CDR2 FNYEAQ. The CDR3 reads CASSAPGESGYTF. The CDR3 DNA follows: TGTGCCAGCAGCGCCCCGGGGGAGAGTGGCTACACCTTC.

The chain recombines TRBV11-2 with TRBJ2-5, with 8 bases aligning to TRBD1. The assigned J gene may be wrong: the sequence end matches TRBJ2-7 better. This CDR3 has 14 amino acids. Germline values: CDR1 SGHAT, CDR2 FQNNGV. The CDR3: CASRDGTGPYEQYF. DNA for the CDR3: TGTGCCAGCAGGGATGGGACAGGTCCCTACGAGCAGTACTTC.

The chain combines TRBV9 with TRBJ2-7; 10 nucleotides align to TRBD1. The CDR3 extends over 14 amino acids. Germline trimming cut 4 bases from V and 4 bases from J; bases unmatched to any gene: 5. Germline V gene data show CDR1 as SGDLS and CDR2 as YYNGEE. The CDR3 is CASSPGTGVYEQYF. In nucleotides, the CDR3 is TGTGCCAGCAGCCCAGGGACAGGGGTGTACGAGCAGTACTTC.

This clone was seen just once. The rearrangement links TRBV5-1 to TRBJ1-1, with TRBD1 as a possible D gene (6 bases). This CDR3 has 13 amino acids. The germline V and J ends were trimmed by 3 bases and 5 bases, with 11 bases remaining between them. CDR1 and CDR2 from the germline V gene are SGHRS and YFSETQ. This CDR3 is CASSWGARTEAFF. The CDR3 nucleotides are TGCGCCAGCAGCTGGGGGGCGAGGACTGAAGCTTTCTTT. The complete variable domain, with remaining parts taken from reference TRBV5-1 and TRBJ1-1, reads KAGVTQTPRYLIKTRGQQVTLSCSPISGHRSVSWYQQTPGQGLQFLFEYFSETQRNKGNFPGRFSGRQFSNSRSEMNVSTLELGDSALYLCASSWGARTEAFFGQGTRLTVV.

This chain connects TRBV9 to TRBJ1-2; no reliable D call. CDR3 length equals 13 residues. With 4 bases removed from V and 5 bases from J, the gap between germline ends came to 12 bases. Germline lookup yields CDR1 SGDLS and CDR2 YYNGEE. For the CDR3, the DNA is TGTGCCAGCAGCCTTTCGGGGAATTATGGCTACACCTTC. It codes for CASSLSGNYGYTF.

V usage is TRBV6-5 and J usage is TRBJ1-1; D remains ambiguous. Trimming took 4 bases from V and 1 from J, leaving 7 bases between them. The length of the CDR3 is 13 residues. Germline V CDR1 and CDR2: MNHEY, SVGAGI. The CDR3 reads CASSLGRNTEAFF. The CDR3, as DNA: TGTGCCAGCAGTTTAGGGCGGAACACTGAAGCTTTCTTT.

This clone was seen a few times. This sequence joins TRBV19 and TRBJ1-1, with 11 bases lining up with TRBD1. Germline CDR1 and CDR2: LNHDA and SQIVND (reference sequence). The CDR3 totals 16 residues. Trimming cost V 7 bases and J 0 bases; bases outside gene matches: 7. CDR3 region: CASNFGTGGLNTEAFF. The CDR3 DNA reads TGTGCCAGTAATTTCGGGACAGGGGGTTTGAACACTGAAGCTTTCTTT. The full variable domain, with the rest looked up from reference TRBV19 and TRBJ1-1, is DGGITQSPKYLFRKEGQNVTLSCEQNLNHDAMYWYRQDPGQGLRLIYYSQIVNDFQKGDIAEGYSVSREKKESFPLTVTSAQKNPTAFYLCASNFGTGGLNTEAFFGQGTRLTVV.

The CDR3 sequence: CASSEARTGVIRRAFF. Here the CDR3 DNA reads TGTGCCAGCAGTGAAGCCCGGACAGGGGTTATCCGGAGGGCTTTCTTT. The chain employs TRBV6-1 and TRBJ1-1, with 9 bases matching TRBD1. Trimming removed 0 bases from V and 11 bases from J; junction bases left unmatched: 13. Germline V gene data show CDR1 as MNHNS and CDR2 as SASEGT. The CDR3 loop spans 16 amino acids.

The V gene is TRBV7-8, the J gene TRBJ1-3; TRBD1 aligns across 7 bases. The V gene's germline CDR1 is SGHVS and CDR2 FQNEAQ. This CDR3 has 15 residues. V gave up 2 bases and J gave up 2 bases; unmatched junction bases: 3. CDR3 amino acids: CASSLLRGPGNTIYF. Here the CDR3 DNA reads TGTGCCAGCAGCTTATTAAGGGGGCCTGGAAACACCATATATTTT.

This chain joins TRBV7-9 and TRBJ2-3; TRBD2 aligns across 7 bases. This CDR3 has 13 amino acids. The ends lost 7 bases at V and 5 bases at J; junction bases unmatched: 6. The germline V gene encodes CDR1 SEHNR and CDR2 FQNEAQ (reference sequence). Written as DNA, the CDR3 is TGTGCCAGCAACGCGGGAGCGGGAGATACGCAGTATTTT. As protein: CASNAGAGDTQYF.

The chain links TRBV6-5 to TRBJ1-1; 8 nucleotides line up with TRBD1. Germline V gene sequence: CDR1 MNHEY, CDR2 SVGAGI. Unmatched junction bases numbered 8, after V lost 7 bases and J lost 1 base. The CDR3 spans 15 residues. The CDR3 loop is CASTEDRVGNTEAFF. The CDR3, as DNA: TGTGCCAGCACCGAGGACAGGGTGGGGAACACTGAAGCTTTCTTT.

The V gene is TRBV6-4, the J gene TRBJ2-3, with 9 bases aligning to TRBD2. This CDR3 has 17 amino acids. From germline, CDR1 is MRHNA and CDR2 SNTAGT. The V and J ends lost 0 bases and 4 bases, in that order; junction bases with no gene match: 8. The CDR3 reads CASSDSGGSGGADTQYF. Here the CDR3 DNA reads TGTGCCAGCAGTGACTCCGGCGGTAGCGGGGGTGCAGATACGCAGTATTTT.

The chain couples TRBV30 to TRBJ1-1, with a tentative D call TRBD1 (5 bases). The V and J ends lost 4 bases and 6 bases respectively, with 12 bases between them. Germline V CDR1 and CDR2: GTSNPN, SVGIG (reference sequence). The CDR3 loop spans 12 amino acids. CDR3: CAWTIRGPEAFF. The CDR3, as DNA: TGTGCCTGGACCATAAGGGGCCCTGAAGCTTTCTTT.